The 21 T cell receptor beta chains in this list originate from one sample, sequenced in a study of cytomegalovirus exposure and HLA in healthy donors (dated by TCRdb to 2017 to 2019). The library was built by means of the immunoSEQ multiplex PCR assay. For the multiplex PCR, a mixture combining 60 forward primers for TCR Vbeta segments and 13 reverse primers for TCR Jbeta segments was used. In its TCRdb copy, this immuneACCESS table keeps in-frame sequences only and misses some clones. Where compared with another copy, unresolved V genes explain less than half of these, and the others have no known cause. The sample's table covers 68,000 or so clones. The ten largest clones take up roughly 8% of the sample. Sequencing input: PBMCs. The source of these receptors is a female donor in good health and CMV-seropositive.

The chain has TRBV9 and TRBJ2-7, with a tentative D call TRBD2 (6 bases). This CDR3 has 15 residues. Trimming took 3 bases from V and 7 from J, leaving 20 bases between them. Germline lookup yields CDR1 SGDLS and CDR2 YYNGEE. CDR3 bases: TGTGCCAGCAGCGAAACCGGGACTGAGAATGCAGAGCAGTACTTC. Residues: CASSETGTENAEQYF.

This chain connects TRBV5-4 to TRBJ2-1; D gene unclear. Per the germline V gene, CDR1 is SGHNT and CDR2 is YYREEE (reference sequence). The CDR3 runs 13 residues. V lost 0 bases to trimming and J lost 4 bases, with 5 bases between them. CDR3 amino acids: CASSLATYNEQFF. As DNA, the CDR3 is TGTGCCAGCAGCTTGGCAACTTACAATGAGCAGTTCTTC. Full variable domain (rest looked up from reference TRBV5-4 and TRBJ2-1): ETGVTQSPTHLIKTRGQQVTLRCSSQSGHNTVSWYQQALGQGPQFIFQYYREEENGRGNFPPRFSGLQFPNYSSELNVNALELDDSALYLCASSLATYNEQFFGPGTRLTVL.

The V gene is TRBV15, the J gene TRBJ1-6; TRBD1 aligns across 9 bases. Germline CDR1 is LNHNV and CDR2 is YYDKDF (reference sequence). CDR3 length: 15 amino acids. J gave up 11 bases and V 3 bases, and 8 bases lay outside the gene matches. In DNA form, the CDR3 reads TGTGCCACCAGCAGGGGGGACAGGGTACCCGCACCCCTCCACTTT. Residues: CATSRGDRVPAPLHF.

A note on this clone: One end of the junction varies from germline; a read error may be responsible. The chain recombines TRBV2 with TRBJ2-7; 10 nucleotides align to TRBD1. In germline, CDR1 is SNHLY, CDR2 FYNNEI. The CDR3 has 16 amino acids. The CDR3 bases are TGTGCCAGCAGGGAAGCCTGGGGACAGGGGTCCTACGAGCAGTACTTC. Translation gives CASREAWGQGSYEQYF.

The V gene is TRBV4-1, the J gene TRBJ2-1, with a tentative D call TRBD1 (6 bases). The germline V gene has CDR1 MGHRA and CDR2 YSYEKL. V was trimmed by 4 bases and J by 7 bases, leaving 20 bases between them. The CDR3 is 16 amino acids. Here the CDR3 reads CASSRSTGLRGNEQFF. The CDR3 DNA follows: TGCGCCAGCAGCCGCTCTACGGGCCTCAGGGGTAATGAGCAGTTCTTC.

V usage is TRBV30 and J usage is TRBJ1-1; D is ambiguous. This CDR3 contains 14 residues. The germline V gene encodes CDR1 GTSNPN and CDR2 SVGIG (reference sequence). V was trimmed by 2 bases and J by 1 base, leaving 11 bases between them. This CDR3 is CAWSPPHRNTEAFF. CDR3 nucleotide sequence: TGTGCCTGGAGTCCCCCCCACAGGAACACTGAAGCTTTCTTT.

The chain joins TRBV28 to TRBJ2-2, with TRBD2 matching over 10 bases. V gave up 5 bases and J gave up 6 bases; unmatched junction bases: 21. The CDR3 runs 20 residues. CDR1 and CDR2 from the germline V gene are MDHEN and SYDVKM. The CDR3 DNA follows: TGTGCCAGCAGTCGCATGGGACTAGCGTCGGGAGTACCTAATTCCGGGGAGCTGTTTTTT. Translation: CASSRMGLASGVPNSGELFF.

The genes are TRBV15 and TRBJ1-4, with 8 bases aligning to TRBD1. Trimming cost V 1 base and J 10 bases; bases outside gene matches: 8. The CDR3 length is 15 residues. Germline CDR1 reads LNHNV; CDR2 reads YYDKDF (reference sequence). The CDR3 sequence is CATSRGPGTGGKLFF. The DNA for the CDR3 is TGTGCCACCAGCAGAGGTCCCGGGACAGGAGGAAAACTGTTTTTT. Supplemented by reference TRBV15 and TRBJ1-4, the full variable domain reads DAMVIQNPRYQVTQFGKPVTLSCSQTLNHNVMYWYQQKSSQAPKLLFHYYDKDFNNEADTPDNFQSRRPNTSFCFLDIRSPGLGDTAMYLCATSRGPGTGGKLFFGSGTQLSVL.

The gene calls are TRBV7-6 and TRBJ2-3; 8 positions agree with TRBD2. Germline values: CDR1 SGHVS, CDR2 FNYEAQ. The CDR3 totals 16 residues. V lost 1 base, J lost 2 bases, and 5 bases stayed unmatched. The CDR3 protein is CASSLGGSGVTDTQYF. The CDR3 DNA is TGTGCCAGCAGCTTAGGGGGTAGCGGGGTCACAGATACGCAGTATTTT.

The chain carries TRBV13 and TRBJ1-4, with a possible D match to TRBD1 (5 bases). The CDR3 runs 14 residues. Germline CDR1 PRHDT, CDR2 FYEKMQ (reference sequence). Trimming shortened V by 0 bases and J by 7 bases, and 9 bases separated the two germline ends. CDR3 coding DNA: TGTGCCAGCAGCTTAGGACAGGAGACTGAAAAACTGTTTTTT. It translates to CASSLGQETEKLFF.

The rearrangement links TRBV6-5 to TRBJ2-1; D may be TRBD2 (5 bases). V lost 2 bases and J 3 bases, leaving 8 bases between the germline ends. Per the germline V gene, CDR1 is MNHEY and CDR2 is SVGAGI. This CDR3 is 14 amino acids long. The CDR3 DNA reads TGTGCCAGCAGTTACGGCCGGGACTACAATGAGCAGTTCTTC. Encoded protein: CASSYGRDYNEQFF.

The chain is built from TRBV7-3 and TRBJ2-1; 8 nucleotides agree with TRBD2. This CDR3 comprises 15 residues. V was pared by 1 base and J by 5 bases, with 4 bases of the junction left unmatched. Germline CDR1 and CDR2: SGHTA and FQGTGA. The CDR3 protein is CASSLRAGEDNEQFF. CDR3 DNA: TGTGCCAGCAGCTTAAGAGCGGGAGAAGACAATGAGCAGTTCTTC.

For this clone: The identical CDR3 is also encoded by other nucleotide sequences in the sample. The chain combines TRBV7-9 with TRBJ1-6; 9 bases are a match to TRBD1. Germline values: CDR1 SEHNR, CDR2 FQNEAQ (reference sequence). CDR3 size: 16 residues. V trimming: 5 bases; J trimming: 3 bases; junction bases outside the gene matches: 5. The CDR3 coding sequence is TGTGCCAGCAGCCTAGGACAGGGGTTCTATAATTCACCCCTCCACTTT. Encoded protein: CASSLGQGFYNSPLHF.

The chain uses TRBV10-1 and TRBJ2-7; 9 nucleotides line up with TRBD2. The germline gives CDR1 WNHNN, CDR2 SYGVQD (reference sequence). V dropped 2 bases and J dropped 7; count of bases not matched to a gene: 12. The CDR3 is made up of 16 amino acids. CDR3 sequence reads: CASSEGLAGPCREQYF. For the CDR3, the DNA is TGCGCCAGCAGTGAGGGGCTAGCGGGACCGTGCCGGGAGCAGTACTTC.

This chain joins TRBV7-2 and TRBJ2-3; TRBD2 aligns across 16 bases. From germline, CDR1 is SGHTA and CDR2 FQGNSA. Unmatched junction bases numbered 3, after V lost 5 bases and J lost 1 base. The CDR3 consists of 17 residues. The CDR3 coding sequence is TGTGCCAGCAGCGCCGGGACTAGCGGGAGGGGCACAGATACGCAGTATTTT. Amino acid sequence: CASSAGTSGRGTDTQYF.

The genes are TRBV5-1 and TRBJ2-1; tentative D call: TRBD2 (5 bases). CDR3 length equals 15 residues. Trimming cost V 2 bases and J 4 bases, with 13 bases left between them. Per the germline V gene, CDR1 is SGHRS and CDR2 is YFSETQ. The CDR3 protein is CASSLGLALYNEQFF. Written as DNA, the CDR3 is TGCGCCAGCAGCTTAGGATTAGCGCTATACAATGAGCAGTTCTTC.

The chain links TRBV5-5 to TRBJ2-2, with D perhaps matching TRBD2 (5 bases). The germline CDR1 and CDR2 sequences are SGHKS and YYEKEE (reference sequence). V lost 2 bases, J lost 5 bases, and 10 bases lay in between. This CDR3 has 14 residues. This CDR3 reads CASSFGLLTGELFF. CDR3 sequence (DNA): TGTGCCAGCAGCTTCGGACTCCTTACCGGGGAGCTGTTTTTT.

CDR3 amino acids: CASSESTGQGYGYTF. The DNA for the CDR3 is TGTGCCAGCAGTGAGAGTACTGGGCAGGGTTATGGCTACACCTTC. The rearrangement uses TRBV6-1 and TRBJ1-2, with a tentative D call TRBD1 (5 bases). Germline lookup yields CDR1 MNHNS and CDR2 SASEGT. CDR3 length equals 15 residues. The ends were cut back, 3 bases at V and 5 bases at J, with 16 bases in the middle.

The V and J genes are TRBV6-5 and TRBJ2-7; TRBD1 matches 8 bases. Germline V gene data show CDR1 as MNHEY and CDR2 as SVGAGI. V trimming: 7 bases; J trimming: 2 bases; junction bases outside the gene matches: 4. This CDR3 is 13 amino acids long. The CDR3 coding sequence is TGTGCCAGCAAAGGACAGGGAACCTACGAGCAGTACTTC. It encodes CASKGQGTYEQYF.

V is TRBV10-2 and J is TRBJ2-7; TRBD2 agrees at 7 bases. Germline V gene lookup returns CDR1 WSHSY and CDR2 SAAADI. The CDR3 runs to 14 residues. J gave up 2 bases and V 2 bases, and 3 bases lay outside the gene matches. In DNA form, the CDR3 reads TGCGCCAGCAGTGAGGGTGGGGGGGCCTACGAGCAGTACTTC. This translates into CASSEGGGAYEQYF.

V is TRBV18 and J is TRBJ1-2; D is ambiguous. From germline, CDR1 is KGHSH and CDR2 LQKENI. This CDR3 spans 12 amino acids. V lost 1 base to trimming and J lost 8 bases, with 8 bases between them. CDR3: CASSPLSWGYTF. The CDR3 nucleotides are TGTGCCAGCTCACCACTTAGCTGGGGCTACACCTTC. The variable domain in full, completed from reference TRBV18 and TRBJ1-2, reads NAGVMQNPRHLVRRRGQEARLRCSPMKGHSHVYWYRQLPEEGLKFMVYLQKENIIDESGMPKERFSAEFPKEGPSILRIQQVVRGDSAAYFCASSPLSWGYTFGSGTRLTVV.